Listed below are T cell receptor beta chains from one sample, sequenced in a study of cytomegalovirus exposure and HLA in healthy donors. Clones were sequenced by immunoSEQ multiplex PCR, and TCRdb holds only the in-frame ones, with some missing. The top ten clones hold over 0.95% of a sample with 150,000 to 200,000 clones, 81% of them seen once. The sequenced material came from PBMCs. The receptors shown here come from a woman aged 30 to 39 in good health and CMV-seronegative. The CDR3 runs from the conserved cysteine through the conserved F or W. Expanded clones are given a class, and other clones once, few, many or no size at all.

>TRBJ1-6|TRBV5-4|-
CASSPDSYNSPLHF
>TRBJ1-3|TRBV4-2|once
CASSQPPAGGSGNTIYF
>TRBJ2-3|TRBV5-6|-
CASSTKDTQYF
>TRBJ2-3|TRBV9|-
CASSVGTSSTDTQYF
>TRBJ2-5|TRBV7-3|-
CASRGTAQETQYF
>TRBJ2-7|TRBV7-8|-
CASSPGGGYEQYF
>TRBJ2-3|TRBV9|once
CASSPGVADTQYF
>TRBJ2-5|TRBV2|-
CASSGRIGQETQYF
>TRBJ1-2|TRBV7-2|-
CASRRVRYGYTF
>TRBJ2-1|TRBV6-5|once
CASSLGRPSVNEQFF
>TRBJ2-5|TRBV6-5|-
CASRGGHLQETQYF
>TRBJ1-5|TRBV19|-
CASSTGVSNQPQHF
>TRBJ2-3|TRBV7-8|-
CASSFTGTSGTDTQYF
>TRBJ2-5|TRBV7-5|-
CVRSLDIIEAYQETQYF
>TRBJ1-1|TRBV4-2|-
CASSPRSGGLNTEAFF
>TRBJ2-1|TRBV28|once
CASTQQLAAWRKQFF
>TRBJ1-2|TRBV4-1|-
CASSQAPGEKGGYTF
>TRBJ1-2|TRBV2|-
CASRSGGFGGYTF
>TRBJ2-7|TRBV5-7|-
CASSHHYYGTGSSYEQYF
>TRBJ1-1|TRBV6-1|-
CASSIGTPNTEAFF
>TRBJ2-7|TRBV18|-
CASSPAPGGPYEQYF
>TRBJ1-4|TRBV5-1|once
CASSLLGQGRNEKLFF
>TRBJ1-1|TRBV27|-
CASRGGTGTVDSEAFF
>TRBJ1-1|TRBV29-1|-
CSTDRGVNTEAFF
>TRBJ1-2|TRBV19|-
CASTLRLEAGGYTF
>TRBJ1-4|TRBV4-1|-
CASSQDYRRPVMLFF
>TRBJ1-2|TRBV5-4|-
CASSPPGQGKYGYTF
>TRBJ1-3|TRBV6-1|-
CASSEDGHRSGNTIYF
>TRBJ1-1|TRBV7-2|-
CASSPRQGFMNTEAFF
>TRBJ2-3|TRBV5-1|-
CASSPTGTDTQYF
>TRBJ1-2|TRBV28|-
CASVTGDYGYTF
>TRBJ1-1|TRBV5-1|medium-sized
CASRTGTGANTEAFF
>TRBJ1-1|TRBV11-2|-
CASSFTGTGNTEAFF
>TRBJ1-4|TRBV6-6|-
CASRSGGRSEKLFF
>TRBJ1-2|TRBV5-8|few
CASSRYMGGLHYGYTF
>TRBJ1-5|TRBV12-5|once
CASGLGPSQSVNQPQHF
>TRBJ2-2|TRBV2|few
CASSLTTRLFF
>TRBJ2-7|TRBV19|once
CASSMVWGRIYEQYF
>TRBJ1-1|TRBV27|-
CASSPRTGGKRSEAFF
>TRBJ2-1|TRBV6-5|-
CASSQTSGSLGEQFF
>TRBJ1-5|TRBV27|-
CASSPSSGTGLNQPQHF
>TRBJ1-2|TRBV28|-
CASRGDRVYGYTF
>TRBJ2-7|TRBV7-9|-
CASSLPGTGQGLTYEQYF
>TRBJ1-1|TRBV30|-
CAWMTGGIYTEAFF
>TRBJ2-2|TRBV7-3|-
CASSYRGASNTGELFF
>TRBJ2-5|TRBV5-1|-
CASTPKVGGEETQYF
>TRBJ2-5|TRBV2|-
CASSGQGGRETQYF
>TRBJ2-7|TRBV15|-
CATSRDRGLYEQYF
>TRBJ1-2|TRBV6-1|-
CASSPGTASVGGYTF
>TRBJ1-4|TRBV11-2|-
CASSSNRSPAEKLFF
>TRBJ2-1|TRBV11-1|-
CASSPASGQAYNEQFF
>TRBJ1-1|TRBV2|few
CASSEQGNTEAFF
>TRBJ2-7|TRBV9|-
CASSVAFSGSPYEQYF